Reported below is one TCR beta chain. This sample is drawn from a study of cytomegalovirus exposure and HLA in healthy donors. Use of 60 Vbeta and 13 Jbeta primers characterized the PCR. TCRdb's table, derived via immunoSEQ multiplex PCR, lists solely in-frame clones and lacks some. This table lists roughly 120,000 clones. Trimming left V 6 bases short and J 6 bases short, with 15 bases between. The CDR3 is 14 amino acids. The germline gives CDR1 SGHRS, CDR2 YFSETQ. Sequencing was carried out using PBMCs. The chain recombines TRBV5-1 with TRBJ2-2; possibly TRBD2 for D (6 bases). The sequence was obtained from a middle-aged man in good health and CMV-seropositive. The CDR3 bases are TGCGCCAGCACTACCGGGACTGCGGCCGGGGAGCTGTTTTTT. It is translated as CASTTGTAAGELFF.